A single TCR beta chain is shown here with its context. The antigen remains unidentified. The study ran its PCR with 60 Vbeta and 13 Jbeta primers. Assay: immunoSEQ multiplex PCR; the TCRdb copy retains only in-frame clones and omits some. The table records about 160,000 clones, less than 85% of them present only once. The sample is drawn from a study of cytomegalovirus exposure and HLA in healthy donors. Study outcomes and limitations: Using the classifier, cytomegalovirus status was reportedly diagnosed with high specificity and sensitivity.

This CDR3 spans 14 amino acids. CDR1 and CDR2 (germline): SGHAT, FQNNGV. The sequenced sample consisted of PBMCs. This rearrangement joins TRBV11-2 to TRBJ2-5; maybe TRBD2 (6 bases). The closer fit of TRBJ2-7 to the DNA end suggests the J call may be wrong. The receptor was derived from a male donor in good health and CMV-seronegative. CDR3 protein: CASSSGRGPYEQYF. CDR3 nucleotide sequence: TGTGCCAGCAGCTCCGGGAGAGGGCCGTACGAGCAGTACTTC.